The 16 T cell receptor beta chains in this list originate from one sample, sequenced in a study of T cell responses to AZD1222 COVID-19 vaccine. The assay was immunoSEQ multiplex PCR, and TCRdb's table has in-frame clones only and misses some. The sample yields more than 150,000 clones, 85% to 90% seen once. The sample in question was peripheral blood, obtained 28 days after the second AZD1222 dose. These receptors were collected from an adult who received the AZD1222 COVID-19 vaccine.

J is TRBJ2-2 and V is TRBV9; 13 bases fit TRBD2. Germline assignment: CDR1 SGDLS and CDR2 YYNGEE. This CDR3 has 17 amino acids. V lost 3 bases, J lost 8 bases, and 10 bases stayed unmatched. The CDR3 spells CASSDTGTSGIRGELFF. DNA for the CDR3: TGTGCCAGCAGCGACACCGGGACTAGCGGGATCAGGGGGGAGCTGTTTTTT.

This sequence joins TRBV24-1 and TRBJ1-5; D is unclear. This CDR3 contains 13 residues. The ends were cut back, 0 bases at V and 6 bases at J, with 5 bases in the middle. Germline V gene lookup returns CDR1 KGHDR and CDR2 SFDVKD. In DNA, the CDR3 is TGTGCCACCAGTGATTTGCGAAGTCAGCCCCAGCATTTT. Encoded protein: CATSDLRSQPQHF.

This clone was picked up one time. The chain carries TRBV11-2 and TRBJ2-7, with 10 positions matching TRBD1. Germline V lookup: CDR1 SGHAT, CDR2 FQNNGV. The CDR3 length is 16 residues. The trim removed 3 bases at V and 6 bases at J, leaving 11 bases unmatched. CDR3 sequence reads: CASSFLSGTGASEQYF. CDR3 nucleotides: TGTGCCAGCAGCTTCCTATCCGGGACAGGGGCCTCCGAGCAGTACTTC.

The CDR3, as DNA: TGTGCCAGCAGCCAGGGGGGCAATGAGCAGTTCTTC. It specifies CASSQGGNEQFF. The chain couples TRBV9 to TRBJ2-1, with D possibly matching TRBD1 (7 bases). V was shortened by 4 bases and J by 6 bases, with 8 bases between the two germline ends. Looked up from germline, CDR1 is SGDLS and CDR2 is YYNGEE. The length of the CDR3 is 12 residues.

V is TRBV28 and J is TRBJ2-7, with D possibly being TRBD2 (5 bases). Germline V gene sequence: CDR1 MDHEN, CDR2 SYDVKM. V lost 9 bases and J lost 2, with 8 bases in between. The CDR3 has 11 amino acids. In DNA, the CDR3 is TGTGCCAGTAGCGAGGCCTACGAGCAGTACTTC. This codes for CASSEAYEQYF.

The chain joins TRBV28 to TRBJ1-4, with 9 bases that match TRBD1. V dropped 4 bases and J dropped 8; count of bases not matched to a gene: 5. Germline V gene data show CDR1 as MDHEN and CDR2 as SYDVKM. This CDR3 has 14 amino acids. CDR3 nucleotide sequence: TGTGCCAGCAGTTCACAGGGGGCAGAGGAAAAACTGTTTTTT. It translates to CASSSQGAEEKLFF.

The chain combines TRBV28 with TRBJ2-7; TRBD1 matches 11 bases. Germline assignment: CDR1 MDHEN and CDR2 SYDVKM. The CDR3 contains 15 residues. With V trimmed by 2 bases and J by 7 bases, 7 bases remained unmatched. CDR3 protein: CASSLEDRGRGEQYF. The DNA for the CDR3 is TGTGCCAGCAGTTTAGAGGACAGGGGGCGTGGAGAGCAGTACTTC.

To note about this clone: Other DNA sequences in this sample translate to the same CDR3. V is TRBV18 and J is TRBJ2-7, with D possibly TRBD2 on 5 matching bases. The CDR3 runs to 13 residues. The V end lost 3 bases, the J end lost 4 bases, and 10 bases lay between the germline ends. From germline, CDR1 is KGHSH and CDR2 LQKENI. The CDR3: CASSPPGSYEQYF. CDR3 nucleotide sequence: TGTGCCAGCTCACCCCCGGGGAGTTACGAGCAGTACTTC.

The chain joins TRBV28 to TRBJ2-7; tentative D call: TRBD2 (6 bases). This CDR3 has 17 residues. Germline V lookup: CDR1 MDHEN, CDR2 SYDVKM. The V end was cut by 8 bases, the J end by 0 bases, with 23 bases between. The CDR3 bases are TGTGCCAGCGCTGTTGGTGCGGGGATTGGTAGCTCCTACGAGCAGTACTTC. Encoded protein: CASAVGAGIGSSYEQYF. The whole variable domain, remainder taken from reference TRBV28 and TRBJ2-7, is DVKVTQSSRYLVKRTGEKVFLECVQDMDHENMFWYRQDPGLGLRLIYFSYDVKMKEKGDIPEGYSVSREKKERFSLILESASTNQTSMYLCASAVGAGIGSSYEQYFGPGTRLTVT.

The chain couples TRBV27 to TRBJ1-1; D possibly corresponds to TRBD1 (5 bases). This CDR3 spans 13 amino acids. Germline V gene data show CDR1 as MNHEY and CDR2 as SMNVEV (reference sequence). V was shortened by 2 bases and J by 3 bases, with 7 bases between the two germline ends. The CDR3 DNA follows: TGTGCCAGCAGTTTAGGGGCGGACACTGAAGCTTTCTTT. As protein: CASSLGADTEAFF.

The V and J genes are TRBV21-1 and TRBJ2-5; the table's D call, TRBD2, was not checked against the DNA. TRBV21-1 is assigned pseudogene status. The CDR3 has 15 amino acids. The DNA of the CDR3 is TGTGCCAGCAGCACGACATTAGCGGGAGGGAAGACCCAGTACTTC. Amino acid sequence: CASSTTLAGGKTQYF.

This chain links TRBV19 with TRBJ2-2, with D possibly being TRBD1 or TRBD2 (6 bases each). There are 14 residues in the CDR3. The germline gives CDR1 LNHDA, CDR2 SQIVND (reference sequence). V lost 3 bases to trimming and J lost 9 bases, with 14 bases between them. The CDR3: CASSIWGARRELFF. The CDR3 nucleotides are TGTGCCAGTAGTATTTGGGGGGCCCGCCGGGAGCTGTTTTTT.

Here the CDR3 DNA reads TGTGCCAGCAGCCGGGGACAGGGACACTATGGCTACACCTTC. This codes for CASSRGQGHYGYTF. The chain uses TRBV21-1 and TRBJ1-2; TRBD1, the D gene given by the table, was not confirmed from the DNA. TRBV21-1 is tagged as a pseudogene. The CDR3 runs 14 residues.

This rearrangement joins TRBV9 to TRBJ2-7; TRBD2 might be the D (5 bases). This CDR3 region has 14 residues. Trimming took off 0 bases at V and 5 bases at J, with 12 bases between the two ends. The germline V gene has CDR1 SGDLS and CDR2 YYNGEE. CDR3 sequence: CASSVAGLAHEQYF. The CDR3 nucleotides are TGTGCCAGCAGCGTAGCGGGATTAGCCCACGAGCAGTACTTC.

The rearrangement uses TRBV6-2 or TRBV6-3 and TRBJ2-7; D may be TRBD2 (5 bases). Germline V gene data show CDR1 as MNHEY and CDR2 as SVGEGT. CDR3 size: 15 residues. Trimming took off 2 bases at V and 5 bases at J, with 16 bases between the two ends. CDR3 nucleotides: TGTGCCAGCAGTTACCCTGGCGGAGGCCGCGACGAGCAGTACTTC. Translating it yields CASSYPGGGRDEQYF.

V and J are TRBV10-2 and TRBJ2-7; D is possibly TRBD2 (5 bases). The germline V gene has CDR1 WSHSY and CDR2 SAAADI. V lost 8 bases to trimming and J lost 7 bases, with 15 bases between them. The length of the CDR3 is 12 residues. Here the CDR3 reads CASSASRGEQYF. CDR3 nucleotide sequence: TGCGCCAGCTCGGCTAGCCGGGGAGAGCAGTACTTC.